The next 6 T cell receptor beta chains were all read from a single sample in a study of cytomegalovirus exposure and HLA in healthy donors. It was with 60 Vbeta and 13 Jbeta primers that the PCR ran. Some clones are missing from TCRdb's copy, which holds only in-frame ones; the method was immunoSEQ multiplex PCR. In the table there are under 200,000 clones, roughly 77% of which are singletons. Sequenced: PBMCs. The receptors were sampled from a woman aged 40 to 55 in good health and CMV-seropositive.

The rearrangement joins TRBV10-2 to TRBJ2-7, with TRBD2 as a possible D gene (6 bases). Trimming removed 7 bases at V and 3 bases at J, with 13 bases between. Per the germline V gene, CDR1 is WSHSY and CDR2 is SAAADI. This CDR3 comprises 13 residues. Here the CDR3 reads CASIQLGGYEQYF. In DNA, the CDR3 is TGCGCCAGCATACAATTGGGGGGCTACGAGCAGTACTTC.

This clone showed up just a few times. V usage is TRBV19 and J usage is TRBJ2-1, with D possibly matching TRBD2 (5 bases). This CDR3 is 15 amino acids long. V was shortened by 3 bases and J by 6 bases, with 15 bases between the two germline ends. Germline values: CDR1 LNHDA, CDR2 SQIVND (reference sequence). In DNA form, the CDR3 reads TGTGCCAGTAGTATCGAAGGAGGAGGCCCCAATGAGCAGTTCTTC. Amino acid sequence: CASSIEGGGPNEQFF.

V and J are TRBV9 and TRBJ2-1; 11 nucleotides line up with TRBD2. CDR3 size: 17 residues. Losses at the gene ends were 0 bases for V and 6 bases for J; bases not matched to a gene: 8. Germline-derived CDR1 and CDR2 are SGDLS and YYNGEE. Written as DNA, the CDR3 is TGTGCCAGCAGCGTAGGGCCCGGGACTAGCGGAGGCAATGAGCAGTTCTTC. Protein sequence: CASSVGPGTSGGNEQFF. Complete variable domain (other parts from reference TRBV9 and TRBJ2-1): DSGVTQTPKHLITATGQRVTLRCSPRSGDLSVYWYQQSLDQGLQFLIQYYNGEERAKGNILERFSAQQFPDLHSELNLSSLELGDSALYFCASSVGPGTSGGNEQFFGPGTRLTVL.

This clone was counted between two and nine times. The chain joins TRBV28 to TRBJ2-7; 13 bases map to TRBD2. From germline, CDR1 is MDHEN and CDR2 SYDVKM. V was clipped by 6 bases and J by 7 bases; unmatched bases: 9. CDR3 length: 15 amino acids. In DNA form, the CDR3 reads TGTGCCAGCAGCCCCACTAGCGGGAGGGGTAGGGAGCAGTACTTC. Its protein product is CASSPTSGRGREQYF.

The chain is built from TRBV7-9 and TRBJ1-2; TRBD1 is a possible D gene (6 bases). The V gene lost 1 base and the J gene lost 2 bases, with 8 bases spanning the gap. In germline, CDR1 is SEHNR, CDR2 FQNEAQ (reference sequence). This CDR3 has 14 residues. Here the CDR3 DNA reads TGTGCCAGCAGCTTAGACAGGGAGAACTATGGCTACACCTTC. Protein sequence: CASSLDRENYGYTF.

Written as DNA, the CDR3 is TGTGCCAGCAGCCTGACCCAGGGCGGTGTTGGGGAAAAACTGTTTTTT. Protein: CASSLTQGGVGEKLFF. The J gene is TRBJ1-4, the V gene TRBV11-2, with a weak D call TRBD1 (5 bases). V shed 5 bases and J shed 8 bases, with 21 bases lying between them. Germline V gene lookup returns CDR1 SGHAT and CDR2 FQNNGV. The CDR3 runs 16 residues.